These 2 T cell receptor beta chains came from one sample sequenced in a study of cytomegalovirus exposure and HLA in healthy donors. Primers included in the PCR were 60 Vbeta and 13 Jbeta primers. TCRdb's table, derived via immunoSEQ multiplex PCR, lists solely in-frame clones and lacks some. The repertoire holds fewer than 130,000 clones, with around 70% as singletons. Specimen: PBMCs. Every receptor here comes from a man in his forties in good health and CMV-seropositive.

The chain has TRBV6-1 and TRBJ1-1; D gene unclear. CDR3 length: 14 amino acids. V lost 6 bases and J 1 base, leaving 12 bases between the germline ends. Germline V lookup: CDR1 MNHNS, CDR2 SASEGT. The CDR3 sequence is CASREINRNTEAFF. The CDR3, as DNA: TGTGCCAGCAGAGAAATAAACAGGAACACTGAAGCTTTCTTT.

The V call is TRBV5-1, the J call TRBJ2-3, with D hard to call. V was cut by 0 bases and J by 6 bases, with 11 bases left in between. Germline-derived CDR1 and CDR2 are SGHRS and YFSETQ. The CDR3 has 14 amino acids. The DNA of the CDR3 is TGCGCCAGCAGCTTGGCCAAAAACTCGGATACGCAGTATTTT. Translation: CASSLAKNSDTQYF.